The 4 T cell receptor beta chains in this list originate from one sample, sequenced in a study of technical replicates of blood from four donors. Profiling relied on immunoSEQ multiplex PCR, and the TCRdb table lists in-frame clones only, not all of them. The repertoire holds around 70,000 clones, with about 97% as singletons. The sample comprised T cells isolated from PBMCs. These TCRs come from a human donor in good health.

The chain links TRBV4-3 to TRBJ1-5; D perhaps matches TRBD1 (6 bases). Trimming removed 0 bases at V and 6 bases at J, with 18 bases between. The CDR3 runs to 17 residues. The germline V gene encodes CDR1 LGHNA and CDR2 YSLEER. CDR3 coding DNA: TGCGCCAGCAGCCAAGATGGTCCAGGGGTTGTAGGTCAGCCCCAGCATTTT. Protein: CASSQDGPGVVGQPQHF.

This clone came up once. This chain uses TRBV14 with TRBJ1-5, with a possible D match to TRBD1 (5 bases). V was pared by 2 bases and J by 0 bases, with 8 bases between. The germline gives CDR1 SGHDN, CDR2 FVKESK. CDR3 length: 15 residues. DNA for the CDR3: TGTGCCAGCAGCCAACAGGGTTATAGCAATCAGCCCCAGCATTTT. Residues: CASSQQGYSNQPQHF. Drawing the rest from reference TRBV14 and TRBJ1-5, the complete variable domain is EAGVTQFPSHSVIEKGQTVTLRCDPISGHDNLYWYRRVMGKEIKFLLHFVKESKQDESGMPNNRFLAERTGGTYSTLKVQPAELEDSGVYFCASSQQGYSNQPQHFGDGTRLSIL.

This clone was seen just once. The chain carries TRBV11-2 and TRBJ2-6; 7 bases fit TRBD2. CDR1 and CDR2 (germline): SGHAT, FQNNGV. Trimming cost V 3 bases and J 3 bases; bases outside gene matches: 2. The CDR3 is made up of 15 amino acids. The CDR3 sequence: CASSFREGGANVLTF. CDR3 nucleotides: TGTGCCAGCAGCTTTAGGGAGGGTGGGGCCAACGTCCTGACTTTC.

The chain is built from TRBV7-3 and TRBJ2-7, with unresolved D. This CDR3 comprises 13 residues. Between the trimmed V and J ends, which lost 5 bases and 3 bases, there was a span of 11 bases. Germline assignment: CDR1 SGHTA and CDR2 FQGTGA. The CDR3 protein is CASSILDSYEQYF. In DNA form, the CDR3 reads TGTGCCAGCAGCATACTTGATAGCTACGAGCAGTACTTC.